These 21 T cell receptor beta chains were sequenced from one sample in a study of shared clonotypes between healthy human individuals (dated by TCRdb to the early 2020s). The method was the immunoSEQ multiplex PCR assay. This immuneACCESS table, as held by TCRdb, lists in-frame sequences with V and J called but not all clones. Of the missing ones, under half trace to an unresolved V gene in checked studies; the others have no known cause. Across this sample there are about 1.5 million clones, with around 97% seen only once. The ten largest clones add up to about 1% of the sample. The sample taken for sequencing was naive CD4+ T cells sorted from blood. What the cell subset or site label conveys for this sample: CD45RA+ positively selected. The receptors shown here come from a man aged 25-45 years in good health.

This clone was observed a single time. Other DNA sequences in this specimen translate into the identical CDR3. V and J are TRBV7-3 and TRBJ1-1; the D gene is possibly TRBD1 (5 bases). This CDR3 has 13 amino acids. Germline lookup yields CDR1 SGHTA and CDR2 FQGTGA. The V and J ends lost 1 base and 4 bases respectively, with 7 bases between them. The chain's CDR3 is CASSLRQGTEAFF. The CDR3 bases are TGTGCCAGCAGCTTAAGGCAGGGCACTGAAGCTTTCTTT.

The chain has TRBV5-4 and TRBJ2-3; D may be TRBD1 (6 bases). Per germline, CDR1 SGHNT and CDR2 YYREEE (reference sequence). The V end was cut by 1 base, the J end by 4 bases, with 13 bases between. CDR3 length: 15 amino acids. The CDR3 is CASSLSTGWADTQYF. CDR3 nucleotides: TGTGCCAGCAGCTTGAGCACAGGGTGGGCAGATACGCAGTATTTT.

The rearrangement uses TRBV4-2 and TRBJ1-4; D is ambiguous. The CDR3 totals 17 residues. Germline V gene sequence: CDR1 LGHNA, CDR2 YNFKEQ. The V end was cut by 5 bases, the J end by 4 bases, with 20 bases between. Here the CDR3 reads CASSLDPRGLDNEKLFF. The DNA of the CDR3 is TGTGCCAGCAGCTTGGACCCACGGGGATTGGATAATGAAAAACTGTTTTTT.

The chain joins TRBV5-8 to TRBJ1-3; D call uncertain. This CDR3 comprises 12 residues. Germline V CDR1 and CDR2: SGHTS, YDEGEE. Trimming removed 5 bases at V and 7 bases at J, with 10 bases between. The CDR3 nucleotides are TGTGCCAGCAGAGGCTTTTTCAACACCATATATTTT. This encodes CASRGFFNTIYF.

V and J are TRBV5-1 and TRBJ2-1; 16 nucleotides agree with TRBD2. V shed 4 bases and J 3 bases; nucleotides not matched to a gene: 4. This CDR3 has 17 residues. In germline, CDR1 is SGHRS, CDR2 YFSETQ. As DNA, the CDR3 is TGCGCCAGCAGCACGGGACTAGCGGGAGGGTACTACAATGAGCAGTTCTTC. It specifies CASSTGLAGGYYNEQFF.

The chain couples TRBV13 to TRBJ1-4, with D hard to call. CDR1 and CDR2 (germline): PRHDT, FYEKMQ (reference sequence). This CDR3 is built from 17 residues. V was cut by 2 bases and J by 8 bases, with 21 bases left in between. The CDR3 spells CASSLSHRRVLLEKLFF. The DNA of the CDR3 is TGTGCCAGCAGCTTATCTCACCGTCGGGTGCTCTTAGAAAAACTGTTTTTT. The whole variable domain, remainder taken from reference TRBV13 and TRBJ1-4, is AAGVIQSPRHLIKEKRETATLKCYPIPRHDTVYWYQQGPGQDPQFLISFYEKMQSDKGSIPDRFSAQQFSDYHSELNMSSLELGDSALYFCASSLSHRRVLLEKLFFGSGTQLSVL.

The CDR3 protein is CASSDQETQYF. The CDR3 nucleotides are TGTGCCAGCAGTGACCAAGAGACCCAGTACTTC. The rearrangement uses TRBV6-1 and TRBJ2-5; D is ambiguous. Trimming removed 3 bases from V and 1 base from J, with 0 bases in between. Germline V gene lookup returns CDR1 MNHNS and CDR2 SASEGT. This CDR3 spans 11 amino acids.

The chain couples TRBV28 to TRBJ2-5; either TRBD1 or TRBD2 may fit D (5 bases each). With 6 bases removed from V and 1 base from J, the gap between germline ends came to 18 bases. Germline CDR1 and CDR2: MDHEN and SYDVKM. There are 16 residues in the CDR3. CDR3 in amino acids: CASSPVPGPSQETQYF. The DNA of the CDR3 is TGTGCCAGCAGCCCCGTCCCGGGACCGAGCCAAGAGACCCAGTACTTC.

This chain connects TRBV6-1 to TRBJ2-7, with D hard to call. V lost 7 bases to trimming and J lost 2 bases, with 18 bases between them. The CDR3 is 15 residues long. Germline values: CDR1 MNHNS, CDR2 SASEGT. CDR3: CASIARGSSPYEQYF. DNA for the CDR3: TGTGCCAGCATTGCTCGAGGTAGCAGCCCCTACGAGCAGTACTTC.

The chain has TRBV11-2 and TRBJ2-5; D gene uncertain. V gave up 1 base and J gave up 5 bases, with 11 bases separating them. Germline V gene lookup returns CDR1 SGHAT and CDR2 FQNNGV. The CDR3 length is 14 residues. CDR3 coding DNA: TGTGCCAGCAGCTTAGTCATTGTGGCGGAGACCCAGTACTTC. It yields the protein CASSLVIVAETQYF.

The chain couples TRBV5-1 to TRBJ2-7; 9 nucleotides match TRBD1. The trim removed 4 bases at V and 5 bases at J, leaving 4 bases unmatched. This CDR3 comprises 13 residues. Germline values: CDR1 SGHRS, CDR2 YFSETQ. CDR3 region: CASSRQGGNEQYF. The CDR3 DNA is TGCGCCAGCAGCCGACAGGGGGGTAACGAGCAGTACTTC.

J is TRBJ1-5 and V is TRBV19; 10 nucleotides match TRBD1. The CDR3 spans 12 residues. Germline trimming cut 11 bases from V and 6 bases from J; bases unmatched to any gene: 4. Germline-derived CDR1 and CDR2 are LNHDA and SQIVND (reference sequence). The CDR3 nucleotides are TGTGCCTGCCGGACAGGGGGTCAGCCCCAGCATTTT. It translates to CACRTGGQPQHF.

V is TRBV7-2 and J is TRBJ1-5; D call uncertain. Germline CDR1 and CDR2: SGHTA and FQGNSA. V gave up 2 bases and J gave up 6 bases, with 8 bases separating them. The CDR3 runs 13 residues. CDR3 protein: CASSLSRSQPQHF. The CDR3 nucleotides are TGTGCCAGCAGCTTAAGTCGGTCTCAGCCCCAGCATTTT.

The CDR3 DNA is TGCGCCAGCAGCTCTTCGTACGGCTCCTACGAGCAGTACTTC. The encoded protein is CASSSSYGSYEQYF. The chain uses TRBV5-1 and TRBJ2-7; D is unclear. The ends were cut back, 3 bases at V and 0 bases at J, with 10 bases in the middle. This CDR3 has 14 amino acids. Germline values: CDR1 SGHRS, CDR2 YFSETQ.

The chain couples TRBV11-2 to TRBJ1-1; 7 bases agree with TRBD1. Germline V gene data show CDR1 as SGHAT and CDR2 as FQNNGV. V lost 5 bases to trimming and J lost 5 bases; unmatched junction nucleotides: 8. The length of the CDR3 is 14 residues. The CDR3: CASSLLGGKTEAFF. In DNA, the CDR3 is TGTGCCAGCAGCCTTCTAGGGGGCAAGACTGAAGCTTTCTTT.

The chain uses TRBV7-9 and TRBJ2-5, with 7 positions matching TRBD2. The CDR3 runs to 13 residues. V shed 6 bases and J 4 bases; nucleotides not matched to a gene: 5. Germline lookup yields CDR1 SEHNR and CDR2 FQNEAQ (reference sequence). The CDR3 is CASSPTSRETQYF. The DNA for the CDR3 is TGTGCCAGCAGTCCGACTAGCAGAGAGACCCAGTACTTC.

Comments on this clone: Other nucleotide sequences from this sample produce the same CDR3. The gene calls are TRBV5-4 and TRBJ2-1; D ambiguous. The CDR3 contains 13 residues. Germline lookup yields CDR1 SGHNT and CDR2 YYREEE (reference sequence). Between the trimmed V and J ends, which lost 0 bases and 4 bases, there was a span of 5 bases. The CDR3 nucleotides read TGTGCCAGCAGCTTGGTGTCGTACAATGAGCAGTTCTTC. Translating it yields CASSLVSYNEQFF.

The rearrangement joins TRBV7-2 to TRBJ2-1; 9 bases are shared with TRBD2. The germline V gene encodes CDR1 SGHTA and CDR2 FQGNSA. The CDR3 runs to 16 residues. The V and J ends lost 1 base and 10 bases, in that order; junction bases with no gene match: 11. CDR3 DNA: TGTGCCAGCAGCTTAGGGGGCGGAGTAGCGGGAGCGGAGCAGTTCTTC. Protein: CASSLGGGVAGAEQFF. The full variable domain, completed using reference TRBV7-2 and TRBJ2-1, is GAGVSQSPSNKVTEKGKDVELRCDPISGHTALYWYRQSLGQGLEFLIYFQGNSAPDKSGLPSDRFSAERTGGSVSTLTIQRTQQEDSAVYLCASSLGGGVAGAEQFFGPGTRLTVL.

V usage is TRBV5-4 and J usage is TRBJ2-1; TRBD2 aligns across 10 bases. The CDR3 covers 14 residues. The trim removed 1 base at V and 7 bases at J, leaving 2 bases unmatched. The germline V gene encodes CDR1 SGHNT and CDR2 YYREEE (reference sequence). CDR3 nucleotide sequence: TGTGCCAGCAGCTTGCCTAGCGGGAGTAATGAGCAGTTCTTC. It codes for CASSLPSGSNEQFF.

Comment on this clone: The sample has other DNA sequences that encode this CDR3 too. The V call is TRBV20-1, the J call TRBJ1-1, with D unclear. Trimming took 5 bases from V and 0 from J, leaving 4 bases between them. Germline values: CDR1 DFQATT, CDR2 SNEGSKA (reference sequence). This CDR3 has 11 amino acids. The CDR3 DNA is TGCAGTGCTGGGCTGAACACTGAAGCTTTCTTT. Protein product: CSAGLNTEAFF.

V is TRBV6-6 and J is TRBJ2-7, with 7 bases matching TRBD1. V shed 5 bases and J 6 bases; nucleotides not matched to a gene: 4. Germline V gives CDR1 MNHNY, CDR2 SVGAGI (reference sequence). The CDR3 length is 12 residues. CDR3 nucleotides: TGTGCCAGCAGTGTGACAGGGTCCGAGCAGTACTTC. Its protein is CASSVTGSEQYF.